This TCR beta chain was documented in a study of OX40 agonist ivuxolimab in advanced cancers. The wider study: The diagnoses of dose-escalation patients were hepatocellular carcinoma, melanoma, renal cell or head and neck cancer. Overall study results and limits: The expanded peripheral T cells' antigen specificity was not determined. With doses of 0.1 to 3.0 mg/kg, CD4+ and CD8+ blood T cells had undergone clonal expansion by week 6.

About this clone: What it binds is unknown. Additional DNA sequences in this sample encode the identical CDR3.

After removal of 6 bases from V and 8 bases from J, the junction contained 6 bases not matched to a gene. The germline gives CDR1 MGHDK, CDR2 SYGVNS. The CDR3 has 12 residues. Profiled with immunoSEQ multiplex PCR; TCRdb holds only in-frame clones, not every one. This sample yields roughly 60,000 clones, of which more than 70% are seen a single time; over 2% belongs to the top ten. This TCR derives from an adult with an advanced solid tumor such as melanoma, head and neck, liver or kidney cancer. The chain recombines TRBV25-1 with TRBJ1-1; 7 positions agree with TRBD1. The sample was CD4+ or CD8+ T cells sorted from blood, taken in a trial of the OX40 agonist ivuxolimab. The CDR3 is CASRRTGVEAFF. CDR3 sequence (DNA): TGTGCCAGCAGGCGAACAGGGGTAGAAGCTTTCTTT. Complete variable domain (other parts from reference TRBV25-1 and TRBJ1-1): EADIYQTPRYLVIGTGKKITLECSQTMGHDKMYWYQQDPGMELHLIHYSYGVNSTEKGDLSSESTVSRIRTEHFPLTLESARPSHTSQYLCASRRTGVEAFFGQGTRLTVV.